The rows below give T cell receptor beta chains drawn from one sample of a study of TIL therapy for anti-PD-1-resistant metastatic lung cancer. Clones were read by immunoSEQ multiplex PCR, and TCRdb kept only the in-frame ones, dropping some. Of 15,000 to 20,000 clones listed, approximately 83% are singletons. The sequencing used blood, collected at baseline. Every receptor here comes from a person aged 25-79 years with non-small cell lung cancer. The CDR3 runs from the conserved cysteine through the conserved F or W.

TRBJ2-5	TRBV30	CAGAGLAGEETQYF
TRBJ2-1	TRBV7-3	CASSFQSSGGSYNEQFF
TRBJ1-4	TRBV30	CAWSVGGQPNEKLFF
TRBJ2-1	TRBV19	CASRKGTSGPNEQFF
TRBJ1-1	TRBV28	CASRSRDLAHTEAFF
TRBJ2-7	TRBV7-9	CASSNGDRTYEQYF
TRBJ1-4	TRBV9	CASSVEGGKLFF
TRBJ2-1	TRBV11-3	CASSLAGVNEQFF
TRBJ1-6	TRBV15	CATSSLLNSPLHF
TRBJ1-2	TRBV4-3	CASSQDRAAYGYTF